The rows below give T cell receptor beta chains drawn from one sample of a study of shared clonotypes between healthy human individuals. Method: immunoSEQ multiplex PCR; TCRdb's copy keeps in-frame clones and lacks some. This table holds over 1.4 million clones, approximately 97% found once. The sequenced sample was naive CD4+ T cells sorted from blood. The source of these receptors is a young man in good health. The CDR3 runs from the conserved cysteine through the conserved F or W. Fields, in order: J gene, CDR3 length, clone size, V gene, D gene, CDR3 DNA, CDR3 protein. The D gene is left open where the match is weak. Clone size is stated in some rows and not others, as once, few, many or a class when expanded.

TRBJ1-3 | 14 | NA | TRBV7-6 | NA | TGTGCCAGCAGCTTAGCGGGCCGGGGAAACACCATATATTTT | CASSLAGRGNTIYF
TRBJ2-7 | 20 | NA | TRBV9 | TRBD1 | TGTGCCAGCAGCGTAGCCCCAGACGACAGGGGGCCCTATCAGACCTACGAGCAGTACTTC | CASSVAPDDRGPYQTYEQYF
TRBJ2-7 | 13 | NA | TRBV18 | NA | TGTGCCAGCTCTGATCAAAAACGCTACGAGCAGTACTTC | CASSDQKRYEQYF
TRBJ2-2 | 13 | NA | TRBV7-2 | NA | TGTGCCAGCAGCCGCTTGAACACCGGGGAGCTGTTTTTT | CASSRLNTGELFF
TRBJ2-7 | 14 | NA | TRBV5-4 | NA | TGTGCCAGCAGACCGCGGACAGATACCTACGAGCAGTACTTC | CASRPRTDTYEQYF
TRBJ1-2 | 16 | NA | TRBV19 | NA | TGTGCCAGTAGTATAGATCGCATGAGGGGATCAGATGGCTACACCTTC | CASSIDRMRGSDGYTF
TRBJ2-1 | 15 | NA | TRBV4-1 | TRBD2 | TGCGCCAGCAGCCACCCTAGCGGGAGCGTCAATGAGCAGTTCTTC | CASSHPSGSVNEQFF
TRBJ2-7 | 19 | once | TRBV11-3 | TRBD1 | TGTGCCAGCAGCTTAGGGCCGCCTTTAGGCGGGACAGGGTCCTACGAGCAGTACTTC | CASSLGPPLGGTGSYEQYF
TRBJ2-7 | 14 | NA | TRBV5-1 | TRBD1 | TGCGCCAGCAGCTTGGGGACAGGGTTCTACGAGCAGTACTTC | CASSLGTGFYEQYF
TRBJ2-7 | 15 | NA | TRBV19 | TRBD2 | TGTGCCAGTCGGCAGGCGGGAGGGCCGAACTACGAGCAGTACTTC | CASRQAGGPNYEQYF
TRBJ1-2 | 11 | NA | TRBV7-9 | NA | TGTGCCAGCAGCTTAATGGCGGGCTACACCTTC | CASSLMAGYTF
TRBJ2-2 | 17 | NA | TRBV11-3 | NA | TGTGCCAGCAGCCCGACCCCCTTCGACCCCTCAGGAGGGGAGCTGTTTTTT | CASSPTPFDPSGGELFF
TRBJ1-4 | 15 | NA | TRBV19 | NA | TGTGCCAGTAGCCCCAACCAAGCAACTAATGAAAAACTGTTTTTT | CASSPNQATNEKLFF
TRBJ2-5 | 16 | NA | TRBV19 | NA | TGTGCCAGTAGTCCCGTGAAGTCTCAATTCTGGGAGACCCAGTACTTC | CASSPVKSQFWETQYF
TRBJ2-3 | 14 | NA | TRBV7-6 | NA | TGTGCCAGCAGCTTACGGCCGTCTTCAGATACGCAGTATTTT | CASSLRPSSDTQYF
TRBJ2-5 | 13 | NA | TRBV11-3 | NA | TGTGCCAGCTCCGGGGAAGCTGGGGGGACCCAGTACTTC | CASSGEAGGTQYF
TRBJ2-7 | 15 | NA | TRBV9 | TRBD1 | TGTGCCAGCAGCTTAAACCGGGACAGCCGAGAGGTGCAGTACTTC | CASSLNRDSREVQYF
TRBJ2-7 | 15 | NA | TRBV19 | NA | TGTGCCAGTTCCCCGGACATAGGGGATCCCTACGAGCAGTACTTC | CASSPDIGDPYEQYF
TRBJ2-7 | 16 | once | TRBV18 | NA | TGTGCCAGCTCACCACGTGGAGTCGGGGGGCTAAACGAGCAGTACTTC | CASSPRGVGGLNEQYF
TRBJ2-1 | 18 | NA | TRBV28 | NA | TGTGCCAGCAGTTTTAGGATGGCAGGCCTCAACTCCTACAATGAGCAGTTCTTC | CASSFRMAGLNSYNEQFF
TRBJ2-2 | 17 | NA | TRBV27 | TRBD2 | TGTGCCAGCAGTTCCCGGCTAGCGGGCACGAACACCGGGGAGCTGTTTTTT | CASSSRLAGTNTGELFF
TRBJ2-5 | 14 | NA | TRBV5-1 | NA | TGCGCCAGCAGCTTGGGAGGAGACCAAGAGACCCAGTACTTC | CASSLGGDQETQYF
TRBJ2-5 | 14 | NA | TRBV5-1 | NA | TGCGCCAGCAGCCTTATAGCGGATGGAGAGACCCAGTACTTC | CASSLIADGETQYF
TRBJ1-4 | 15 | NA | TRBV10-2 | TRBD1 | TGCGCCAGCAGTCGGACAGGGGCTCATAATGAAAAACTGTTTTTT | CASSRTGAHNEKLFF
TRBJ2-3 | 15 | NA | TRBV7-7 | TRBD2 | TGTGCTAGCAGAGGGACTAGCGACCTCACAGATACGCAGTATTTT | CASRGTSDLTDTQYF
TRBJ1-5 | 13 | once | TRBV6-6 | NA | TGTGCCAGCAGTTACAGGGAAAATCAGCCCCAGCATTTT | CASSYRENQPQHF
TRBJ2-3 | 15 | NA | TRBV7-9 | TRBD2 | TGTGCCAGCAGCGAGGACTCTGGGAGGGCAGATACGCAGTATTTT | CASSEDSGRADTQYF
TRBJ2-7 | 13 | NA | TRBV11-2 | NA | TGTGCCAGCAGCTTAGAAGGGACCTACGAGCAGTACTTC | CASSLEGTYEQYF
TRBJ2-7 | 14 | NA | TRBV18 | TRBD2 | TGTGCCAGCTCCCCTTGGCGGGAGGGGAGGGAGCAGTACTTC | CASSPWREGREQYF
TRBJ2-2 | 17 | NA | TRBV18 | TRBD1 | TGTGCCAGCTCACCACCGGTCGCAGGGGGCCCCACCGGGGAGCTGTTTTTT | CASSPPVAGGPTGELFF
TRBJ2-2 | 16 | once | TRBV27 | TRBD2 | TGTGCCAGCAGCAGAACTAGCGGGAGGGCCGGCGGGGAGCTGTTTTTT | CASSRTSGRAGGELFF
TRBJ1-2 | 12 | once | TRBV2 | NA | TGTGCCAGCAGTCTTTCTACGTTTGGCTACACCTTC | CASSLSTFGYTF
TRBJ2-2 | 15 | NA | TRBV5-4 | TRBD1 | TGTGCCAGCAGAGTGGACAGGGGGCAAACCGGGGAGCTGTTTTTT | CASRVDRGQTGELFF
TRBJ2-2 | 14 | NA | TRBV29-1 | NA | TGCAGCGTTGAGACTATCCCAGCCACCGGGGAGCTGTTTTTT | CSVETIPATGELFF
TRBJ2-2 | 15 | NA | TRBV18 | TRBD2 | TGTGCCAGCTCACCTCGATGGCGGGAGGCTGGGGAGCTGTTTTTT | CASSPRWREAGELFF
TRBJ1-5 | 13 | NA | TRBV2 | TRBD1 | TGTGCCAGCAGATCAACAGGGGTTCAGCCCCAGCATTTT | CASRSTGVQPQHF
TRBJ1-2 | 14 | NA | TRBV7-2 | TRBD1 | TGTGCCAGCAGCTTAGGCGGACAGGGCCATGGCTACACCTTC | CASSLGGQGHGYTF
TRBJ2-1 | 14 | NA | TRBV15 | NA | TGTGCCACCAGCAGAGGGACTGAAGTGAATGAGCAGTTCTTC | CATSRGTEVNEQFF
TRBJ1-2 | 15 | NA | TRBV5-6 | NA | TGTGCCAGCAGCTTGAGTGAACCGGGGACCTATGGCTACACCTTC | CASSLSEPGTYGYTF
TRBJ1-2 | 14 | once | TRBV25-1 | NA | TGTGCCAGCAGTGAGTATAACAGCGTCTATGGCTACACCTTC | CASSEYNSVYGYTF
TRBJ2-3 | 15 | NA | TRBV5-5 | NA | TGTGCCAGCAGCCTTTCTAGGATGAGCACAGATACGCAGTATTTT | CASSLSRMSTDTQYF